What follows are 26 T cell receptor beta chains derived from one specimen sequenced in a study of blood T cell repertoires in COVID-19. TCRdb's table, derived via immunoSEQ multiplex PCR, lists solely in-frame clones and lacks some. The sample shows tens of thousands of clones, 80% to 90% of them seen only once. Sequences were obtained from peripheral blood. These receptors originate from a man between 60 and 75 years old with active COVID-19.

This clone is a singleton in its sample. V usage is TRBV6-5 and J usage is TRBJ1-2; the D is unclear. This CDR3 has 14 residues. The V and J ends lost 5 bases and 2 bases respectively, with 12 bases between them. Germline V gives CDR1 MNHEY, CDR2 SVGAGI. The CDR3 nucleotides are TGTGCCAGCAGTCCCAGTAGAGGCAACTATGGCTACACCTTC. Its protein is CASSPSRGNYGYTF.

The genes are TRBV19 and TRBJ2-7, with D tentatively TRBD1 (5 bases). CDR1 and CDR2 from the germline V gene are LNHDA and SQIVND (reference sequence). Trimming cost V 3 bases and J 4 bases, with 13 bases left between them. The CDR3 covers 14 residues. The CDR3 spells CASSILPGRYEQYF. The CDR3 nucleotides are TGTGCCAGTAGTATCCTGCCAGGGCGTTACGAGCAGTACTTC.

The CDR3 reads CAWSDDSGAQPQHF. In DNA, the CDR3 is TGTGCCTGGAGTGATGACTCAGGGGCTCAGCCCCAGCATTTT. V and J are TRBV30 and TRBJ1-5, with D possibly being TRBD1 (6 bases). V was pared by 1 base and J by 6 bases, with 13 bases between. This CDR3 has 14 amino acids. CDR1 and CDR2 from the germline V gene are GTSNPN and SVGIG (reference sequence). The variable domain in full, with the rest retrieved from reference TRBV30 and TRBJ1-5, is SQTIHQWPATLVQPVGSPLSLECTVEGTSNPNLYWYRQAAGRGLQLLFYSVGIGQISSEVPQNLSASRPQDRQFILSSKKLLLSDSGFYLCAWSDDSGAQPQHFGDGTRLSIL.

This clone showed up just once. The rearrangement joins TRBV6-2 or TRBV6-3 to TRBJ2-3; D possibly corresponds to TRBD2 (6 bases). This CDR3 is 18 amino acids long. V dropped 5 bases and J dropped 0 bases, with 21 bases sitting between them. The germline V gene has CDR1 MNHEY and CDR2 SVGEGT. The DNA for the CDR3 is TGTGCCAGCAGTAAAACCGGGGGTACTTTATTGAGCACAGATACGCAGTATTTT. It is translated as CASSKTGGTLLSTDTQYF.

V is TRBV28 and J is TRBJ1-5, with a weak D call TRBD1 (6 bases). Trimming left V 6 bases short and J 2 bases short, with 11 bases between. Per germline, CDR1 MDHEN and CDR2 SYDVKM. The CDR3 extends over 14 amino acids. For the CDR3, the DNA is TGTGCCAGCAGCCAACAGGGAGGCAATCAGCCCCAGCATTTT. It encodes CASSQQGGNQPQHF.

The V gene is TRBV6-2 or TRBV6-3, the J gene TRBJ2-5; 7 nucleotides agree with TRBD1. Per germline, CDR1 MNHEY and CDR2 SVGEGT. The CDR3 consists of 16 residues. With V trimmed by 2 bases and J by 4 bases, 10 bases remained unmatched. The CDR3 DNA follows: TGTGCCAGCAGTTACCCGGGACAGCCGACAGCAGAGACCCAGTACTTC. This encodes CASSYPGQPTAETQYF.

CDR3 in DNA: TGTGCCAGCAGCGTAGGGGGGACAGGGGCGTCCGAGCAGTACTTC. Its protein is CASSVGGTGASEQYF. The V and J genes are TRBV9 and TRBJ2-7; 10 bases agree with TRBD1. Trimming took 0 bases from V and 6 from J; bases not matched to a gene: 6. Germline V CDR1 and CDR2: SGDLS, YYNGEE. This CDR3 comprises 15 residues. The variable domain in full, completed from reference TRBV9 and TRBJ2-7, reads DSGVTQTPKHLITATGQRVTLRCSPRSGDLSVYWYQQSLDQGLQFLIQYYNGEERAKGNILERFSAQQFPDLHSELNLSSLELGDSALYFCASSVGGTGASEQYFGPGTRLTVT.

The chain carries TRBV24-1 and TRBJ2-2; 9 bases are a match to TRBD1. The CDR3 contains 16 residues. Unmatched junction bases numbered 2, after V lost 2 bases and J lost 2 bases. Germline loops: CDR1 KGHDR, CDR2 SFDVKD. In DNA, the CDR3 is TGTGCCACCAGTGATTCGACAGGGGGAAACACCGGGGAGCTGTTTTTT. Amino acids: CATSDSTGGNTGELFF.

This clone was recorded once. At one boundary the junction diverges from the germline segment, which might be a read error. The rearrangement links TRBV25-1 to TRBJ2-2, with TRBD2 matching 8 bases. The length of the CDR3 is 16 residues. CDR1 and CDR2 from the germline V gene are MGHDK and SYGVNS. The CDR3 DNA follows: TGTGCCAGCAGTGATTTGAGTACGGGGGGGCACCGGGGAGCTGTTTTT. Translated: CASSDLSTGGHRGAVF.

A word on this clone: Compared with germline, one end of the junction differs, possibly owing to a read error. As DNA, the CDR3 is TGTGCCAGTAGGATAGAGGGGGCGGAGACCCAGTACTTC. This gives the protein CASRIEGAETQYF. V usage is TRBV19 and J usage is TRBJ2-5; 7 nucleotides line up with TRBD1. CDR3 length: 13 amino acids. CDR1 and CDR2 from the germline V gene are LNHDA and SQIVND (reference sequence).

CDR3 sequence: CASSVLGGPNNEQFF. In nucleotides, the CDR3 is TGTGCCAGCAGTGTACTCGGGGGGCCCAACAATGAGCAGTTCTTC. The chain links TRBV6-4 to TRBJ2-1; TRBD2 might be the D (7 bases). Germline assignment: CDR1 MRHNA and CDR2 SNTAGT. The CDR3 is 15 residues long. The V gene lost 4 bases and the J gene lost 5 bases, with 15 bases spanning the gap.

The V gene is TRBV5-4, the J gene TRBJ1-1, with D unresolved. Trimming pared 4 bases from V and 0 bases from J, leaving 13 bases between. The CDR3 is 15 amino acids. CDR1 and CDR2 from the germline V gene are SGHNT and YYREEE (reference sequence). The CDR3 sequence is CASSPGARMNTEAFF. The CDR3 coding sequence is TGTGCCAGCAGCCCGGGAGCGAGGATGAACACTGAAGCTTTCTTT.

This rearrangement joins TRBV12-3 or TRBV12-4 to TRBJ1-1, with 7 bases lining up with TRBD1. With 3 bases clipped from V and 3 bases from J, the junction kept 1 base outside the gene matches. The CDR3 is 13 residues long. CDR3 in DNA: TGTGCCAGCAGTTTTCAGGGGGACACTGAAGCTTTCTTT. Translating gives CASSFQGDTEAFF.

V gene TRBV19 combines with J gene TRBJ2-5, with 10 bases that match TRBD2. V was pared by 3 bases and J by 5 bases, with 6 bases of the junction left unmatched. The length of the CDR3 is 15 residues. Per germline, CDR1 LNHDA and CDR2 SQIVND (reference sequence). CDR3 nucleotides: TGTGCCAGTAGTATGGAGCGGGGGGGATCGGAGACCCAGTACTTC. Translation gives CASSMERGGSETQYF.

This clone occurred a few times. The J gene is TRBJ2-5, the V gene TRBV5-4, with 14 positions matching TRBD2. CDR3 size: 17 residues. V shed 4 bases, J shed 0 bases, and the junction held 5 bases outside the gene matches. Germline CDR1 reads SGHNT; CDR2 reads YYREEE (reference sequence). The CDR3 bases are TGTGCCAGCAGCCGCGGACTAGCGGGGGGAAACCAAGAGACCCAGTACTTC. Translation: CASSRGLAGGNQETQYF. The entire variable domain, with the rest obtained from reference TRBV5-4 and TRBJ2-5, is as follows: ETGVTQSPTHLIKTRGQQVTLRCSSQSGHNTVSWYQQALGQGPQFIFQYYREEENGRGNFPPRFSGLQFPNYSSELNVNALELDDSALYLCASSRGLAGGNQETQYFGPGTRLLVL.

This rearrangement joins TRBV30 to TRBJ1-2; 7 bases map to TRBD1. This CDR3 spans 14 amino acids. The junction had 8 bases not matched to a gene; V was cut back by 3 bases and J by 4 bases. Germline CDR1 GTSNPN, CDR2 SVGIG (reference sequence). CDR3 DNA sequence: TGTGCCTGGAGCTACCCGGGACAGTTCTATGGCTACACCTTC. It codes for CAWSYPGQFYGYTF. Supplemented by reference TRBV30 and TRBJ1-2, the full variable domain reads SQTIHQWPATLVQPVGSPLSLECTVEGTSNPNLYWYRQAAGRGLQLLFYSVGIGQISSEVPQNLSASRPQDRQFILSSKKLLLSDSGFYLCAWSYPGQFYGYTFGSGTRLTVV.

This clone was seen more than once but under ten times. The genes are TRBV27 and TRBJ2-1; no definite D call. The germline V gene encodes CDR1 MNHEY and CDR2 SMNVEV (reference sequence). The CDR3 is 14 amino acids. V was cut by 3 bases and J by 2 bases, with 8 bases left in between. Written as DNA, the CDR3 is TGTGCCAGCAGTTTTCCCCCAGCCTACAATGAGCAGTTCTTC. It encodes CASSFPPAYNEQFF.

This chain links TRBV19 with TRBJ2-5; tentative D call: TRBD1 (6 bases). The germline V gene has CDR1 LNHDA and CDR2 SQIVND (reference sequence). CDR3 length: 16 residues. Trimming left V 6 bases short and J 0 bases short, with 17 bases between. The CDR3 nucleotides are TGTGCCAGTAGACAAGCCGGACAGCGGTACCAAGAGACCCAGTACTTC. Its translation is CASRQAGQRYQETQYF.

This rearrangement joins TRBV3-1 (or the pseudogene TRBV3-2) to TRBJ1-2, with TRBD1 matching 8 bases. After removal of 4 bases from V and 4 bases from J, the junction contained 5 bases not matched to a gene. CDR1 LGHDT and CDR2 YNNKEL come from the germline V gene (reference sequence). CDR3 size: 14 residues. Here the CDR3 DNA reads TGTGCCAGCAGCCTCAAGACAGGGGCCTATGGCTACACCTTC. The encoded protein is CASSLKTGAYGYTF.

The chain combines TRBV29-1 with TRBJ2-3, with 7 bases aligning to TRBD1. The CDR3 has 14 residues. Germline V gene lookup returns CDR1 SQVTM and CDR2 ANQGSEA. With 7 bases clipped from V and 2 bases from J, the junction kept 9 bases outside the gene matches. The CDR3 sequence: CSAVQGTATDTQYF. As DNA, the CDR3 is TGCAGCGCCGTACAGGGGACGGCCACAGATACGCAGTATTTT.

The chain is built from TRBV6-2 or TRBV6-3 and TRBJ2-5; tentative D call: TRBD2 (6 bases). V was pared by 2 bases and J by 2 bases, with 12 bases between. Germline V gene lookup returns CDR1 MNHEY and CDR2 SVGEGT. The CDR3 is 15 residues long. The CDR3 DNA follows: TGTGCCAGCAGTTACGGACCGGGGGTACAAGAGACCCAGTACTTC. Encoded protein: CASSYGPGVQETQYF.

The chain employs TRBV25-1 and TRBJ2-3; a weak D match, TRBD2 (5 bases). CDR1 and CDR2 from the germline V gene are MGHDK and SYGVNS. Trimming took 3 bases from V and 6 from J, leaving 19 bases between them. CDR3 size: 16 residues. CDR3 region: CASSDRLGMGGDTQYF. CDR3 coding DNA: TGTGCCAGCAGTGATAGGCTGGGGATGGGCGGGGATACGCAGTATTTT.

The gene calls are TRBV3-1 (or the pseudogene TRBV3-2) and TRBJ2-5; 12 bases line up with TRBD2. The germline gives CDR1 LGHDT, CDR2 YNNKEL (reference sequence). This CDR3 spans 17 amino acids. The ends lost 4 bases at V and 4 bases at J; junction bases unmatched: 10. The CDR3 reads CASSPLAGGLPRETQYF. The CDR3 DNA sequence: TGTGCCAGCAGCCCTCTAGCGGGGGGGCTACCTAGAGAGACCCAGTACTTC.

CDR3 loop: CASSETDRRGELFF. In DNA form, the CDR3 reads TGTGCCAGCAGCGAGACGGACAGGCGCGGGGAGCTGTTTTTT. The chain is built from TRBV9 and TRBJ2-2, with 7 bases that match TRBD1. Germline CDR1 SGDLS, CDR2 YYNGEE. V was pared by 3 bases and J by 7 bases, with 6 bases of the junction left unmatched. This CDR3 comprises 14 residues.

V gene TRBV5-1 combines with J gene TRBJ2-4; 8 bases map to TRBD2. Unmatched junction bases numbered 3, after V lost 0 bases and J lost 7 bases. From germline, CDR1 is SGHRS and CDR2 YFSETQ. The CDR3 runs to 14 residues. For the CDR3, the DNA is TGCGCCAGCAGCTTGGAGGGACTAGGTAACATTCAGTACTTC. It is translated as CASSLEGLGNIQYF. The variable domain in full, completed from reference TRBV5-1 and TRBJ2-4, reads KAGVTQTPRYLIKTRGQQVTLSCSPISGHRSVSWYQQTPGQGLQFLFEYFSETQRNKGNFPGRFSGRQFSNSRSEMNVSTLELGDSALYLCASSLEGLGNIQYFGAGTRLSVL.

The chain uses TRBV29-1 and TRBJ1-1; D ambiguous. Germline CDR1 is SQVTM and CDR2 is ANQGSEA. Trimming took off 3 bases at V and 3 bases at J, with 14 bases between the two ends. The CDR3 consists of 14 residues. The CDR3 reads CSVERVGWDTEAFF. The CDR3 DNA is TGCAGCGTTGAGAGAGTCGGGTGGGACACTGAAGCTTTCTTT.